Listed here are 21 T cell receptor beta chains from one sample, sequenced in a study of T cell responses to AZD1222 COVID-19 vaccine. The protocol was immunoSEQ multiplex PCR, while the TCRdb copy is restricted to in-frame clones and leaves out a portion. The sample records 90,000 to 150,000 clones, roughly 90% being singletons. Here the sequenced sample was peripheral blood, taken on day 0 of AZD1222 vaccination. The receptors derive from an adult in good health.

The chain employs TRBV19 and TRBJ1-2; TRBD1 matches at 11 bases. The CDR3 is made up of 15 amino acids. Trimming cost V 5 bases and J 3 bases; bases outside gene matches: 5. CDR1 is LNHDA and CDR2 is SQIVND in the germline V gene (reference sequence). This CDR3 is CASSAGDRGYYGYTF. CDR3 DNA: TGTGCCAGTAGTGCCGGGGACAGGGGGTACTATGGCTACACCTTC.

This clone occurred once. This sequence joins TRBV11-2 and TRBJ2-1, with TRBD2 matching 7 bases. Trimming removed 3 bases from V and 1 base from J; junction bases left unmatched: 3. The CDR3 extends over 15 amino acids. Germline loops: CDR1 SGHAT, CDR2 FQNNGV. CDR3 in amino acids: CASSFSRGSYNEQFF. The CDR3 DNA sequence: TGTGCCAGCAGCTTCTCGCGGGGGTCCTACAATGAGCAGTTCTTC.

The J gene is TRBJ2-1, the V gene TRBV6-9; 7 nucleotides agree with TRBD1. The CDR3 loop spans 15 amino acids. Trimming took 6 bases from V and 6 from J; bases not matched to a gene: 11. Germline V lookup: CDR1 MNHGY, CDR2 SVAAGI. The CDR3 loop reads CASRSTGEIGNEQFF. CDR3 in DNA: TGTGCCAGCAGATCTACAGGGGAGATAGGCAATGAGCAGTTCTTC.

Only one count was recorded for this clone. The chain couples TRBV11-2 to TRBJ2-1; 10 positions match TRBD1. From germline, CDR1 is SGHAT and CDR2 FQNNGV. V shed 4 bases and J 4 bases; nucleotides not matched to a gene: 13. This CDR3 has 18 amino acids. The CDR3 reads CASSCRPGQGCRYNEQFF. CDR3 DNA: TGTGCCAGCAGCTGCCGTCCGGGACAGGGGTGTAGGTACAATGAGCAGTTCTTC.

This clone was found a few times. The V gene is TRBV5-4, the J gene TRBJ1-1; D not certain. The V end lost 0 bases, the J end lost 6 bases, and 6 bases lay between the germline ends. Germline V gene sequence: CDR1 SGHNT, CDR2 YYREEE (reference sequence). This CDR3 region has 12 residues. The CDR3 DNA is TGTGCCAGCAGCTTGGATAGCGCTGAAGCTTTCTTT. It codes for CASSLDSAEAFF.

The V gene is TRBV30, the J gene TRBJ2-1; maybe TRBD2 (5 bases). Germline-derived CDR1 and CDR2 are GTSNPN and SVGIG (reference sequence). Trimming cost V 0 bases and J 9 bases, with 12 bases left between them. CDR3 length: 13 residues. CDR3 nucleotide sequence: TGTGCCTGGAGTGTACGAGCAGCGGCTGAGCAGTTCTTC. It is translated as CAWSVRAAAEQFF.

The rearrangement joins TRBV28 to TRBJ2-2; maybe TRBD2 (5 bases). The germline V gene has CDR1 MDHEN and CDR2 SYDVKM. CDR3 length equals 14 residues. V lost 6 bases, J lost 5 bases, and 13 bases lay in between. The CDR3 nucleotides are TGTGCCAGCAGAAAACTAGTAATTACCGGGGAGCTGTTTTTT. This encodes CASRKLVITGELFF.

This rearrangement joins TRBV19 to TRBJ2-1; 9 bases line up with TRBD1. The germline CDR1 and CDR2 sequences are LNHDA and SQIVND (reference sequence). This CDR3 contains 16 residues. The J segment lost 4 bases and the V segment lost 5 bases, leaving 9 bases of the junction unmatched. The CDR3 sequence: CASSVTGGGPYNEQFF. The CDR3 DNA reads TGTGCCAGTAGTGTGACAGGGGGAGGGCCATACAATGAGCAGTTCTTC.

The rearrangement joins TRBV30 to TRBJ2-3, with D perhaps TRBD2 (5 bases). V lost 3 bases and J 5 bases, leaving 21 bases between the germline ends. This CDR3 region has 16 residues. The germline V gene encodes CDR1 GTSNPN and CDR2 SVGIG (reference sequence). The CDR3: CAWSPAGANGGDTQYF. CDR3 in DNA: TGTGCCTGGAGCCCTGCGGGTGCCAACGGAGGAGATACGCAGTATTTT. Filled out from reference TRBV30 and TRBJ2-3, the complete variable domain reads SQTIHQWPATLVQPVGSPLSLECTVEGTSNPNLYWYRQAAGRGLQLLFYSVGIGQISSEVPQNLSASRPQDRQFILSSKKLLLSDSGFYLCAWSPAGANGGDTQYFGPGTRLTVL.

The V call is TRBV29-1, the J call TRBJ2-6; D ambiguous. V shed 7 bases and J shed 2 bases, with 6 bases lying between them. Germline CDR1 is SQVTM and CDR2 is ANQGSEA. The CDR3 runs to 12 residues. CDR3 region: CSAQAGANVLTF. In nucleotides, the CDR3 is TGCAGCGCCCAAGCTGGGGCCAACGTCCTGACTTTC.

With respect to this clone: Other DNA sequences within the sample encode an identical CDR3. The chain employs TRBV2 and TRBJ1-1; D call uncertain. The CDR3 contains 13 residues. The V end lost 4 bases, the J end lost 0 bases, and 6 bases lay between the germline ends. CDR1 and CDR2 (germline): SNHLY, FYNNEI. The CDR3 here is CASSAGLNTEAFF. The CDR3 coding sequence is TGTGCCAGCAGTGCTGGGTTGAACACTGAAGCTTTCTTT.

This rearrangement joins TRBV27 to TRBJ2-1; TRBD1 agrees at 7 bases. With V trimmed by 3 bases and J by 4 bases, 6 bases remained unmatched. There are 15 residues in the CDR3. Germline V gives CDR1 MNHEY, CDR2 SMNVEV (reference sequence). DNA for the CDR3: TGTGCCAGCAGTTTTTGGGACAGTCTTTACAATGAGCAGTTCTTC. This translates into CASSFWDSLYNEQFF.

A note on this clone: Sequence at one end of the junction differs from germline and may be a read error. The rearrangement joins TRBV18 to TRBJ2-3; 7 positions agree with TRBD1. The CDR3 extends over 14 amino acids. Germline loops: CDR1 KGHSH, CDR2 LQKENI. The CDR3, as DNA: TGTGCCAGCTCGCTCAACAGGGGCACGGATACGCAGTATTTT. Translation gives CASSLNRGTDTQYF.

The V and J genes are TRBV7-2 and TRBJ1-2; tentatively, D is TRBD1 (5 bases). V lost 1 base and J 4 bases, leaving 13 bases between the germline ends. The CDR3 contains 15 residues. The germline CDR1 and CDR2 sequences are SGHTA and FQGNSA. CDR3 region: CASSLGLGQTYGYTF. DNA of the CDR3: TGTGCCAGCAGCTTAGGGTTGGGGCAGACCTATGGCTACACCTTC.

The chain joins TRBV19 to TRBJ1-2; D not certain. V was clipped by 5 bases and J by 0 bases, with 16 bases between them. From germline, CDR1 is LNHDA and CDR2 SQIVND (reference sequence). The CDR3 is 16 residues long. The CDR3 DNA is TGTGCCAGTAGTTCCCCAACGACAAGCGCTAACTATGGCTACACCTTC. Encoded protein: CASSSPTTSANYGYTF.

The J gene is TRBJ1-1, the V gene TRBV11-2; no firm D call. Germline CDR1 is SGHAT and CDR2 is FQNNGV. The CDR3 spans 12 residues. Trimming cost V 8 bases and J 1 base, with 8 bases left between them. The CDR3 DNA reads TGTGCCAGCGCCGTCGGGAACACTGAAGCTTTCTTT. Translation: CASAVGNTEAFF.

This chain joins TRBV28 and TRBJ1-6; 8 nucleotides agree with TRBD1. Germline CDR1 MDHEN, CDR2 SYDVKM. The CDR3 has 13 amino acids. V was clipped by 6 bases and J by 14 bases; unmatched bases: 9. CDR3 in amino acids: CASRTGQGLALHF. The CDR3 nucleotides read TGTGCCAGCAGAACCGGACAGGGTTTGGCCCTCCACTTT. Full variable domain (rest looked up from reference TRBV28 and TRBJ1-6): DVKVTQSSRYLVKRTGEKVFLECVQDMDHENMFWYRQDPGLGLRLIYFSYDVKMKEKGDIPEGYSVSREKKERFSLILESASTNQTSMYLCASRTGQGLALHFGNGTRLTVT.

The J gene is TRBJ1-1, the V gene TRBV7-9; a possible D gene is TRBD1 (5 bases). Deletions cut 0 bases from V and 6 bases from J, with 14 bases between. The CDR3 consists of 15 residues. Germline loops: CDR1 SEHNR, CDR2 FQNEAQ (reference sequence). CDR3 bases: TGTGCCAGCAGCTTAGCACCACCTCAGGGATCTGAAGCTTTCTTT. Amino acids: CASSLAPPQGSEAFF. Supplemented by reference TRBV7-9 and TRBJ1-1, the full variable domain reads DTGVSQNPRHKITKRGQNVTFRCDPISEHNRLYWYRQTLGQGPEFLTYFQNEAQLEKSRLLSDRFSAERPKGSFSTLEIQRTEQGDSAMYLCASSLAPPQGSEAFFGQGTRLTVV.

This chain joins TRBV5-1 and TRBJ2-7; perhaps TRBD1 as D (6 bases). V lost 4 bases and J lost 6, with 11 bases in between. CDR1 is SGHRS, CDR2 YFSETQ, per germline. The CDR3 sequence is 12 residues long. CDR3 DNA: TGCGCCAGCAGCCTACAGGGTTTCGAGCAGTACTTC. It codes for CASSLQGFEQYF.

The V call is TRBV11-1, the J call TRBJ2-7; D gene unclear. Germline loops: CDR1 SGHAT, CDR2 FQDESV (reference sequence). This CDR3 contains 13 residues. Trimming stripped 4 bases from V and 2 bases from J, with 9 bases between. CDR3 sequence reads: CASSSPRAYEQYF. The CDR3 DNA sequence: TGTGCCAGCAGCTCCCCCCGGGCCTACGAGCAGTACTTC.

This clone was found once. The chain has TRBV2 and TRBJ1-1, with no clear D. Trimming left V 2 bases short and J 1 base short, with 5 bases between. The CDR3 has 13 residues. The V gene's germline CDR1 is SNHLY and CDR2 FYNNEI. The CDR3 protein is CASSERKNTEAFF. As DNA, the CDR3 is TGTGCCAGCAGTGAAAGGAAGAACACTGAAGCTTTCTTT.